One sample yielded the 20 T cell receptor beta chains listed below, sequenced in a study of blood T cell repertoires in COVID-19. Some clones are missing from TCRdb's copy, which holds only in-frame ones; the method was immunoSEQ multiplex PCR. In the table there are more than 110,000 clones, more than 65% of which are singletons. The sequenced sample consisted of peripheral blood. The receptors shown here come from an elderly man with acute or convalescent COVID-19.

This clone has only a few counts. CDR3 region: CASTVQGDRYTF. CDR3 nucleotides: TGTGCCAGTACCGTGCAGGGGGACCGGTACACCTTC. The chain combines TRBV19 with TRBJ1-2; TRBD1 matches 7 bases. V shed 7 bases and J 11 bases; nucleotides not matched to a gene: 10. The CDR3 loop spans 12 amino acids. Germline loops: CDR1 LNHDA, CDR2 SQIVND (reference sequence). The whole variable domain, filled in from reference TRBV19 and TRBJ1-2, reads DGGITQSPKYLFRKEGQNVTLSCEQNLNHDAMYWYRQDPGQGLRLIYYSQIVNDFQKGDIAEGYSVSREKKESFPLTVTSAQKNPTAFYLCASTVQGDRYTFGSGTRLTVV.

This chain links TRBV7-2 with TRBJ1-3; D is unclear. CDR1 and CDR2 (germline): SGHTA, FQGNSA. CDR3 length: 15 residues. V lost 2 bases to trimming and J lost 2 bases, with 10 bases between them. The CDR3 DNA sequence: TGTGCCAGCAGCTTAACCCCCACGGCTGGAAACACCATATATTTT. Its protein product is CASSLTPTAGNTIYF. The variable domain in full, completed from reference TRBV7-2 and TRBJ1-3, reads GAGVSQSPSNKVTEKGKDVELRCDPISGHTALYWYRQSLGQGLEFLIYFQGNSAPDKSGLPSDRFSAERTGGSVSTLTIQRTQQEDSAVYLCASSLTPTAGNTIYFGEGSWLTVV.

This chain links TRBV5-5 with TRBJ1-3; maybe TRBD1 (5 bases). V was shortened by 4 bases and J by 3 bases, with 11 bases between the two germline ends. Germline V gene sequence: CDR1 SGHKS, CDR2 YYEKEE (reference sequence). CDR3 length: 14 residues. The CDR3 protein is CASSPFQGGNTIYF. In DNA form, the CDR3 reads TGTGCCAGCAGCCCCTTCCAGGGTGGAAACACCATATATTTT.

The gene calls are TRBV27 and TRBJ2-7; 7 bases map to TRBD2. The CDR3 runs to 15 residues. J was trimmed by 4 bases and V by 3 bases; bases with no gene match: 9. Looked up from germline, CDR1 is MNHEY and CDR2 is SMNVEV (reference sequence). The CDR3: CASSLLGGKGYEQYF. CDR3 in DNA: TGTGCCAGCAGTTTGCTCGGGGGGAAGGGGTACGAGCAGTACTTC.

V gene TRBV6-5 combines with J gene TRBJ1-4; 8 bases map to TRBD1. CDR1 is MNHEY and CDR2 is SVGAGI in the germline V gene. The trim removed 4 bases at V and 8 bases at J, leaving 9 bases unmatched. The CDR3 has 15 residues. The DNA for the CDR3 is TGTGCCAGCAGTTGGACTCAGGGGGCAGGCGAAAAACTGTTTTTT. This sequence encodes CASSWTQGAGEKLFF.

As DNA, the CDR3 is TGTGCCAGCAGTCCTAGGGACAGGGGAAATAGTGGCTACACCTTC. Protein sequence: CASSPRDRGNSGYTF. J is TRBJ1-2 and V is TRBV28; 10 bases align to TRBD1. With 5 bases clipped from V and 7 bases from J, the junction kept 10 bases outside the gene matches. The V gene's germline CDR1 is MDHEN and CDR2 SYDVKM. This CDR3 region has 15 residues.

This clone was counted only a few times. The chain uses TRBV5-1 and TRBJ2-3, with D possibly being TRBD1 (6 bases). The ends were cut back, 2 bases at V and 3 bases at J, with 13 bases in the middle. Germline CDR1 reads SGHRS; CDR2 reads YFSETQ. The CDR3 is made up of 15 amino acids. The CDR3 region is CASSFGTRRTDTQYF. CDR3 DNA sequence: TGCGCCAGCAGCTTTGGGACAAGGAGGACAGATACGCAGTATTTT.

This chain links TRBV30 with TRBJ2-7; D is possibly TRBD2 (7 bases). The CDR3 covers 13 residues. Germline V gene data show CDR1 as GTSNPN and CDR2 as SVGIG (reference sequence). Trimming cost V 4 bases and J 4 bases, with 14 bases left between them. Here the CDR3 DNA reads TGTGCCTGGATAGGGGGGGCAGGATACGAGCAGTACTTC. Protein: CAWIGGAGYEQYF.

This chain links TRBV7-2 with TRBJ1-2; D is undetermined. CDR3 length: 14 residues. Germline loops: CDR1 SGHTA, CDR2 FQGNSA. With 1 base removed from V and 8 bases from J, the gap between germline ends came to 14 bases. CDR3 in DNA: TGTGCCAGCAGCTTAGTAGGTGGAGGAGGGGGCTACACCTTC. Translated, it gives CASSLVGGGGGYTF.

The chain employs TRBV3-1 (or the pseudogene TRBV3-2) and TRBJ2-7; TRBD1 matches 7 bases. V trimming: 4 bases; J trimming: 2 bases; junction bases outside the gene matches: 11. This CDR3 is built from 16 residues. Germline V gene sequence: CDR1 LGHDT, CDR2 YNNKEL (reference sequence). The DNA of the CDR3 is TGTGCCAGCAGCCCCCGGACGGACAGGATCACCTACGAGCAGTACTTC. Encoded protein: CASSPRTDRITYEQYF.

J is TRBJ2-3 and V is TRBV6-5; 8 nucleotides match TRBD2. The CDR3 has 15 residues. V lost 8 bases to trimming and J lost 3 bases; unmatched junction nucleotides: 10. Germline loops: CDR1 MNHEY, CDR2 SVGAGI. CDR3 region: CASRSGSGGTDTQYF. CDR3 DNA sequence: TGTGCCAGCCGAAGTGGCAGCGGGGGTACAGATACGCAGTATTTT.

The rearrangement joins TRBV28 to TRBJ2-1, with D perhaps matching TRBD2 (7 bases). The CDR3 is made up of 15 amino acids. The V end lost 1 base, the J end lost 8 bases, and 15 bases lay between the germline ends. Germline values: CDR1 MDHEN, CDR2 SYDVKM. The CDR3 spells CASSLLGGAEDEQFF. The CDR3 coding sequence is TGTGCCAGCAGTTTATTGGGGGGGGCCGAGGATGAGCAGTTCTTC.

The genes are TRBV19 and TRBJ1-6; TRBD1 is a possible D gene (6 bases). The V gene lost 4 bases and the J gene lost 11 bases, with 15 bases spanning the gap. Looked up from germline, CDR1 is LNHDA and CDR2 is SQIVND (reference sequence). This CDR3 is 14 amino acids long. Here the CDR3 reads CASSTSGTQPPLHF. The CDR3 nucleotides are TGTGCCAGTAGTACCTCCGGGACACAACCACCCCTCCACTTT.

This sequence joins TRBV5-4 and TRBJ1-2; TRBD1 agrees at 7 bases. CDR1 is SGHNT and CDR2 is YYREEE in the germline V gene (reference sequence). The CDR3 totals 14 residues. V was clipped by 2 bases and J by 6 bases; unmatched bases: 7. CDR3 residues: CASSFRRGQDGYTF. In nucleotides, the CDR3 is TGTGCCAGCAGCTTTAGAAGGGGGCAGGATGGCTACACCTTC.

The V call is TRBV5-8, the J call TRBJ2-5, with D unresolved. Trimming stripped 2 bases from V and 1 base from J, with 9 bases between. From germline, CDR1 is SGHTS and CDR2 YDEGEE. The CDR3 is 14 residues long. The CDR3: CASSLWATQETQYF. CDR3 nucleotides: TGTGCCAGCAGCTTATGGGCAACCCAAGAGACCCAGTACTTC.

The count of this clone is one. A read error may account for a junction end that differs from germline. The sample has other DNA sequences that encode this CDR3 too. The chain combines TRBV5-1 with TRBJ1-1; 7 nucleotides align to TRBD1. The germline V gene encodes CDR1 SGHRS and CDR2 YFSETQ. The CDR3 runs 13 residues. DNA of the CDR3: TGCGCCAGCAGCGAACAGGGGAACACTGAAGCTTTTTTT. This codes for CASSEQGNTEAFF.

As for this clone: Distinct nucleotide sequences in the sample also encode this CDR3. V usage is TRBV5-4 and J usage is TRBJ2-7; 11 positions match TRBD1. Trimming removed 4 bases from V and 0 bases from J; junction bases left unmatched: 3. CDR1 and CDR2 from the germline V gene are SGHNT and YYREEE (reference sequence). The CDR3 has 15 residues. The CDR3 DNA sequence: TGTGCCAGCAGCCTAGGGACAGGGGGCTCCTACGAGCAGTACTTC. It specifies CASSLGTGGSYEQYF. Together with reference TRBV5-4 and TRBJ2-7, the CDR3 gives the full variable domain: ETGVTQSPTHLIKTRGQQVTLRCSSQSGHNTVSWYQQALGQGPQFIFQYYREEENGRGNFPPRFSGLQFPNYSSELNVNALELDDSALYLCASSLGTGGSYEQYFGPGTRLTVT.

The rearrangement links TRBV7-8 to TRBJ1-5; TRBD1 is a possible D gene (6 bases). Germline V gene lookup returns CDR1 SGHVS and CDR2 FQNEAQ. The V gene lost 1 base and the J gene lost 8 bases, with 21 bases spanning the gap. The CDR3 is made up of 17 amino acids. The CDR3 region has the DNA TGTGCCAGCAGCTTAGTAAGAGTGGGGGCCCCTTGGGAGCCCCAGCATTTT. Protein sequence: CASSLVRVGAPWEPQHF. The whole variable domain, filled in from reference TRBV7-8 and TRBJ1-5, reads GAGVSQSPRYKVAKRGQDVALRCDPISGHVSLFWYQQALGQGPEFLTYFQNEAQLDKSGLPSDRFFAERPEGSVSTLKIQRTQQEDSAVYLCASSLVRVGAPWEPQHFGDGTRLSIL.

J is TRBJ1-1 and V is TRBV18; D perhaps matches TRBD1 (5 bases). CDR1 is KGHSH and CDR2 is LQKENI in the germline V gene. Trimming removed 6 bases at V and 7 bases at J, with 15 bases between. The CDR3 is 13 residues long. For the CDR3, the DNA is TGTGCCAGCTCGGACATCGGTAGGGGTGAAGCTTTCTTT. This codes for CASSDIGRGEAFF. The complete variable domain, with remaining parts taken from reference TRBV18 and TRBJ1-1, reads NAGVMQNPRHLVRRRGQEARLRCSPMKGHSHVYWYRQLPEEGLKFMVYLQKENIIDESGMPKERFSAEFPKEGPSILRIQQVVRGDSAAYFCASSDIGRGEAFFGQGTRLTVV.

CDR3 nucleotide sequence: TGCGCCAGCAGCTCGGCTCCCAGCGGGGGTGAGAATGAGCAGTTCTTC. Translating it yields CASSSAPSGGENEQFF. This chain links TRBV5-1 with TRBJ2-1; TRBD2 matches at 8 bases. The CDR3 runs to 16 residues. V shed 3 bases and J 7 bases; nucleotides not matched to a gene: 12. In germline, CDR1 is SGHRS, CDR2 YFSETQ.